Listed below are T cell receptor beta chains from one sample, sequenced in a study of cytomegalovirus exposure and HLA in healthy donors. Generated by immunoSEQ multiplex PCR, the TCRdb table keeps only in-frame clones and is missing some. The sample has about 200,000 clones; around 83% are singletons. Sequencing input: PBMCs. These receptors were collected from a woman aged 25 to 39 in good health and CMV-seropositive. The CDR3 runs from the conserved cysteine through the conserved F or W. Fields, in order: V gene, J gene, clone size, D gene, CDR3 DNA, CDR3 protein. The D gene is left open where the match is weak. Size is stated for part of the rows, as once, few or many counts, or as a class when the clone is expanded.

v_call: TRBV7-9; j_call: TRBJ2-7; clone_size: -; d_call: -; cdr3_nt: TGTGCCAGCAGCTTTAACCCGACAGGCGGCTCCTACGAGCAGTACTTC; cdr3_aa: CASSFNPTGGSYEQYF
v_call: TRBV19; j_call: TRBJ2-1; clone_size: -; d_call: TRBD2; cdr3_nt: TGTGCCAGTAAAAGGGAGGGAGTATCCTACAATGAGCAGTTCTTC; cdr3_aa: CASKREGVSYNEQFF
v_call: TRBV5-1; j_call: TRBJ2-3; clone_size: few; d_call: TRBD2; cdr3_nt: TGCGCCAGCAGCGCACTAGCGGGAGGGCCGGCAGATACGCAGTATTTT; cdr3_aa: CASSALAGGPADTQYF
v_call: TRBV27; j_call: TRBJ2-7; clone_size: -; d_call: -; cdr3_nt: TGTGCCAGCAGTTTTGGTTCCGGGAGTGTCTGGGTGGACGAGCAGTACTTC; cdr3_aa: CASSFGSGSVWVDEQYF
v_call: TRBV30; j_call: TRBJ1-1; clone_size: -; d_call: TRBD1; cdr3_nt: TGTGCCTGGAGTATGTGGGACAGGCCAGAAGCTTTCTTT; cdr3_aa: CAWSMWDRPEAFF
v_call: TRBV7-9; j_call: TRBJ1-1; clone_size: -; d_call: -; cdr3_nt: TGTGCCAGCAGCCCGCCCGACAGCTTGAACACTGAAGCTTTCTTT; cdr3_aa: CASSPPDSLNTEAFF
v_call: TRBV9; j_call: TRBJ2-7; clone_size: -; d_call: -; cdr3_nt: TGTGCCAGCAGCATGCGGGACGGGGATACCTACGAGCAGTACTTC; cdr3_aa: CASSMRDGDTYEQYF
v_call: TRBV1; j_call: TRBJ1-1; clone_size: few; d_call: -; cdr3_nt: TGCACCAGCAGCCGCAGAGACCTCCAGACGGGATACACTGAAGCTTTCTTT; cdr3_aa: CTSSRRDLQTGYTEAFF
v_call: TRBV5-1; j_call: TRBJ1-1; clone_size: -; d_call: TRBD1; cdr3_nt: TGCGCCAGCAGCCCTACGACAGGGGGTTGGGTGGCTGAAGCTTTCTTT; cdr3_aa: CASSPTTGGWVAEAFF
v_call: TRBV5-6; j_call: TRBJ2-5; clone_size: -; d_call: -; cdr3_nt: TGTGCCAGCAGCCCGATCGCGCGGGCAAGGCGGCCAGAGACCCAGTACTTC; cdr3_aa: CASSPIARARRPETQYF
v_call: TRBV5-1; j_call: TRBJ2-3; clone_size: -; d_call: -; cdr3_nt: TGCGCCAGCAGCTTGGAGCGCTCACGCACAGATACGCAGTATTTT; cdr3_aa: CASSLERSRTDTQYF
v_call: TRBV29-1; j_call: TRBJ1-1; clone_size: once; d_call: -; cdr3_nt: TGCAGCGTTGAAGCTCCCCCAGAAGTTCAAGCTTTCTTT; cdr3_aa: CSVEAPPEVQAFF
v_call: TRBV2; j_call: TRBJ2-1; clone_size: -; d_call: -; cdr3_nt: TGTGCCAGCAGCCCCGACAGAAACTCCTACAATGAGCAGTTCTTC; cdr3_aa: CASSPDRNSYNEQFF
v_call: TRBV4-2; j_call: TRBJ2-7; clone_size: -; d_call: -; cdr3_nt: TGTGCCAGCAGCCAAGATCGTAGTCGGAGCTCCTACGAGCAGTACTTC; cdr3_aa: CASSQDRSRSSYEQYF
v_call: TRBV4-2; j_call: TRBJ2-3; clone_size: -; d_call: TRBD2; cdr3_nt: TGTGCCAGCAGCCAGCGAGAGACTAGCGGGGCCTACACAGATACGCAGTATTTT; cdr3_aa: CASSQRETSGAYTDTQYF
v_call: TRBV10-3; j_call: TRBJ2-7; clone_size: -; d_call: TRBD2; cdr3_nt: TGTGCCCCCTCCGGGAGGGCCAATAAATACGAGCAGTACTTC; cdr3_aa: CAPSGRANKYEQYF
v_call: TRBV5-1; j_call: TRBJ2-5; clone_size: -; d_call: TRBD1; cdr3_nt: TGCGCCAGCAGCTTGAGTCAGGGGGCAATCGAGGAGACCCAGTACTTC; cdr3_aa: CASSLSQGAIEETQYF
v_call: TRBV5-4; j_call: TRBJ2-7; clone_size: -; d_call: TRBD1; cdr3_nt: TGTGCCAGCAGCTTGCAGGGGGCGAAGTCCTACGAGCAGTACTTC; cdr3_aa: CASSLQGAKSYEQYF
v_call: TRBV29-1; j_call: TRBJ2-5; clone_size: -; d_call: -; cdr3_nt: TGCAGCGTTATAAAACAAGAGACCCAGTACTTC; cdr3_aa: CSVIKQETQYF
v_call: TRBV4-1; j_call: TRBJ2-3; clone_size: -; d_call: -; cdr3_nt: TGCGCCAGCAGCCAAGGGGGCGGGGTGATAAGAAGCACAGATACGCAGTATTTT; cdr3_aa: CASSQGGGVIRSTDTQYF